The 24 T cell receptor beta chains below come from one sample, sequenced in a study of cytomegalovirus exposure and HLA in healthy donors. Primers for the PCR totalled 60 Vbeta and 13 Jbeta. Profiled with immunoSEQ multiplex PCR; TCRdb holds only in-frame clones, not every one. The sample lists approximately 53,000 clones; over 60% were seen once. The sample consisted of PBMCs. The origin of the receptors is a woman in her thirties or forties in good health and CMV-seropositive.

CDR3 sequence: CASSPPSGGANIQYF. The CDR3 DNA sequence: TGCGCCAGCAGCCCCCCTAGTGGGGGGGCTAACATTCAGTACTTC. The V call is TRBV4-1, the J call TRBJ2-4, with TRBD2 as a possible D gene (7 bases). Trimming pared 4 bases from V and 7 bases from J, leaving 17 bases between. CDR3 length: 15 residues. Germline assignment: CDR1 MGHRA and CDR2 YSYEKL.

V usage is TRBV5-1 and J usage is TRBJ2-3; possibly TRBD1 for D (6 bases). V gave up 4 bases and J gave up 5 bases, with 8 bases separating them. The germline V gene has CDR1 SGHRS and CDR2 YFSETQ. The CDR3 runs to 12 residues. The CDR3 region has the DNA TGCGCCAGCAGCCACAGGGAAGATACGCAGTATTTT. Protein sequence: CASSHREDTQYF.

J is TRBJ2-5 and V is TRBV4-1; D perhaps matches TRBD2 (6 bases). V was cut by 2 bases and J by 2 bases, with 15 bases left in between. Germline CDR1 reads MGHRA; CDR2 reads YSYEKL. The CDR3 covers 16 residues. DNA for the CDR3: TGCGCCAGCAGCCAAACCGGGGGAGTAGGTCAAGAGACCCAGTACTTC. As protein: CASSQTGGVGQETQYF.

The gene calls are TRBV7-6 and TRBJ1-5, with a possible D match to TRBD1 (5 bases). Germline V CDR1 and CDR2: SGHVS, FNYEAQ. This CDR3 is built from 14 residues. V lost 3 bases and J lost 4, with 10 bases in between. CDR3 protein: CASSFAGRNQPQHF. The CDR3 coding sequence is TGTGCCAGCAGCTTTGCAGGGCGGAATCAGCCCCAGCATTTT.

This chain links TRBV5-1 with TRBJ2-5; D is uncertain. Trimming removed 1 base at V and 0 bases at J, with 7 bases between. The germline V gene encodes CDR1 SGHRS and CDR2 YFSETQ. There are 14 residues in the CDR3. The CDR3 loop reads CASSLTVYQETQYF. The CDR3 DNA sequence: TGCGCCAGCAGCTTGACGGTGTACCAAGAGACCCAGTACTTC.

The chain is built from TRBV7-3 and TRBJ2-3, with TRBD1 identical over 7 bases. The length of the CDR3 is 14 residues. Losses at the gene ends were 2 bases for V and 1 base for J; bases not matched to a gene: 0. The germline CDR1 and CDR2 sequences are SGHTA and FQGTGA. The CDR3 DNA is TGTGCCAGCAGCTTACAGGGGGGCACAGATACGCAGTATTTT. Protein product: CASSLQGGTDTQYF.

The chain combines TRBV7-2 with TRBJ1-1, with TRBD1 as a possible D gene (6 bases). The V gene's germline CDR1 is SGHTA and CDR2 FQGNSA. CDR3 length equals 14 residues. V shed 1 base and J shed 1 base, with 7 bases lying between them. The CDR3 nucleotides are TGTGCCAGCAGCTTAGGGACAGCGAACACTGAAGCTTTCTTT. This translates into CASSLGTANTEAFF.

This chain joins TRBV5-1 and TRBJ2-3, with unresolved D. Deletions cut 0 bases from V and 6 bases from J, with 14 bases between. Germline V CDR1 and CDR2: SGHRS, YFSETQ. The CDR3 loop spans 15 amino acids. The CDR3 DNA sequence: TGCGCCAGCAGCTTGGAGGTGCAGGTCATGGATACGCAGTATTTT. As protein: CASSLEVQVMDTQYF.

This rearrangement joins TRBV15 to TRBJ2-1; the match to TRBD1 covers 8 bases. In germline, CDR1 is LNHNV, CDR2 YYDKDF (reference sequence). The J segment lost 1 base and the V segment lost 1 base, leaving 9 bases of the junction unmatched. The CDR3 is made up of 18 amino acids. Written as DNA, the CDR3 is TGTGCCACCAGCAGAGGCTTGGACAGGGTTGGTTCCTACAATGAGCAGTTCTTC. It is translated as CATSRGLDRVGSYNEQFF.

This clone appeared a few times. V and J are TRBV27 and TRBJ2-7, with TRBD1 as a possible D gene (7 bases). In germline, CDR1 is MNHEY, CDR2 SMNVEV (reference sequence). This CDR3 is 13 amino acids long. Trimming took off 6 bases at V and 5 bases at J, with 14 bases between the two ends. CDR3 in DNA: TGTGCCAGCAGGGAACAGGGGAGGAACGAGCAGTACTTC. It is translated as CASREQGRNEQYF.

The rearrangement joins TRBV6-5 to TRBJ1-5; possible D gene TRBD1, 6 bases. Germline V gene lookup returns CDR1 MNHEY and CDR2 SVGAGI. The CDR3 has 14 residues. The germline V and J ends were trimmed by 2 bases and 4 bases, with 9 bases remaining between them. The CDR3 spells CASSYGGGNQPQHF. CDR3 in DNA: TGTGCCAGCAGTTACGGGGGCGGGAATCAGCCCCAGCATTTT.

This sequence joins TRBV5-1 and TRBJ2-3; 9 nucleotides align to TRBD2. V lost 3 bases and J lost 2; bases outside the gene matches: 1. This CDR3 has 14 amino acids. Germline-derived CDR1 and CDR2 are SGHRS and YFSETQ. The CDR3 here is CASSSSGATDTQYF. The CDR3 nucleotides read TGCGCCAGCAGCTCTAGCGGGGCCACAGATACGCAGTATTTT.

The chain combines TRBV7-8 with TRBJ2-3, with 9 bases identical to TRBD1. Looked up from germline, CDR1 is SGHVS and CDR2 is FQNEAQ. The CDR3 sequence is 19 residues long. V trimming: 3 bases; J trimming: 0 bases; junction bases outside the gene matches: 13. This chain's CDR3 is CASSFYLRDRVVSTDTQYF. In DNA form, the CDR3 reads TGTGCCAGCAGCTTCTACCTCCGGGACAGGGTTGTTAGCACAGATACGCAGTATTTT.

V is TRBV28 and J is TRBJ1-5, with 8 bases matching TRBD1. Germline assignment: CDR1 MDHEN and CDR2 SYDVKM. J gave up 7 bases and V 3 bases, and 17 bases lay outside the gene matches. The CDR3 has 18 residues. DNA for the CDR3: TGTGCCAGCAGTTTTTCCGGGACAGGCCCCTTTGATAGCCAGCCCCAGCATTTT. Encoded protein: CASSFSGTGPFDSQPQHF.

For the CDR3, the DNA is TGCGCCAGCAGTGAGCATCGGGACATCAATTCACCCCTCCACTTT. It translates to CASSEHRDINSPLHF. The V and J genes are TRBV10-1 and TRBJ1-6; D possibly corresponds to TRBD1 (6 bases). The germline V gene encodes CDR1 WNHNN and CDR2 SYGVQD (reference sequence). The CDR3 spans 15 residues. V was pared by 2 bases and J by 7 bases, with 12 bases between.

The CDR3 bases are TGTGCCAGCAGCTTGACAGCTTCTTCGAAAGGCTACACCTTC. Translation gives CASSLTASSKGYTF. The rearrangement uses TRBV7-9 and TRBJ1-2; tentative D call: TRBD1 (5 bases). The V and J ends lost 3 bases and 8 bases respectively, with 16 bases between them. This CDR3 has 14 amino acids. From germline, CDR1 is SEHNR and CDR2 FQNEAQ (reference sequence).

The CDR3 loop is CASRPSFSGGNEQFF. CDR3 DNA sequence: TGCGCCAGCAGGCCTTCCTTTAGCGGGGGAAATGAGCAGTTCTTC. The chain combines TRBV4-3 with TRBJ2-1; TRBD2 agrees at 9 bases. V was clipped by 6 bases and J by 7 bases; unmatched bases: 10. CDR1 LGHNA and CDR2 YSLEER come from the germline V gene. The length of the CDR3 is 15 residues.

The chain joins TRBV4-2 to TRBJ1-5; 11 bases line up with TRBD1. The CDR3 consists of 16 residues. The V gene's germline CDR1 is LGHNA and CDR2 YNFKEQ. J gave up 5 bases and V 1 base, and 4 bases lay outside the gene matches. The CDR3 DNA follows: TGTGCCAGCAGCCAAGCCGAGGGACAGGGGGATCAGCCCCAGCATTTT. This gives the protein CASSQAEGQGDQPQHF.

This chain uses TRBV2 with TRBJ2-7; D ambiguous. CDR1 and CDR2 (germline): SNHLY, FYNNEI. The CDR3 runs 13 residues. V was cut by 0 bases and J by 3 bases, with 6 bases left in between. The CDR3 region is CASSEALSYEQYF. Written as DNA, the CDR3 is TGTGCCAGCAGTGAAGCGCTTAGCTACGAGCAGTACTTC.

This clone came up once. The chain couples TRBV5-1 to TRBJ2-5; 8 bases fit TRBD2. The CDR3 is 16 amino acids. After removal of 3 bases from V and 4 bases from J, the junction contained 11 bases not matched to a gene. Per germline, CDR1 SGHRS and CDR2 YFSETQ. As DNA, the CDR3 is TGCGCCAGCAGCTCAAGCGGGGGAGCCGTACGAGAGACCCAGTACTTC. This codes for CASSSSGGAVRETQYF.

This chain joins TRBV4-2 and TRBJ2-6; 8 nucleotides align to TRBD2. This CDR3 spans 19 amino acids. V was pared by 3 bases and J by 1 base, with 11 bases of the junction left unmatched. The germline CDR1 and CDR2 sequences are LGHNA and YNFKEQ. Here the CDR3 reads CASSHSAREGLSGANVLTF. CDR3 DNA sequence: TGTGCCAGCAGCCACAGTGCCCGGGAGGGCCTTTCTGGGGCCAACGTCCTGACTTTC.

This chain connects TRBV5-4 to TRBJ1-6; D remains ambiguous. Trimming left V 5 bases short and J 9 bases short, with 15 bases between. The V gene's germline CDR1 is SGHNT and CDR2 YYREEE (reference sequence). The CDR3 length is 14 residues. This CDR3 reads CASSSLGGSSPLHF. CDR3 DNA sequence: TGTGCCAGCAGTTCCCTAGGTGGCAGTTCACCCCTCCACTTT.

The rearrangement joins TRBV29-1 to TRBJ2-1, with 10 bases that match TRBD2. Germline values: CDR1 SQVTM, CDR2 ANQGSEA. The CDR3 has 13 amino acids. The junction had 2 bases not matched to a gene; V was cut back by 7 bases and J by 2 bases. The CDR3 nucleotides read TGCAGCGGACTAGCGGGCGCCTACAATGAGCAGTTCTTC. Translated, it gives CSGLAGAYNEQFF.

The chain links TRBV6-6 to TRBJ1-1; 9 nucleotides match TRBD1. The V gene's germline CDR1 is MNHNY and CDR2 SVGAGI (reference sequence). This CDR3 spans 14 amino acids. V was clipped by 7 bases and J by 6 bases; unmatched bases: 9. The CDR3 sequence: CASTKDRGIAEAFF. The CDR3 nucleotides are TGTGCCAGCACCAAGGACAGGGGAATAGCTGAAGCTTTCTTT.